The 11 T cell receptor beta chains in this list originate from one sample, sequenced in a study of blood T cell repertoires in COVID-19. TCRdb's table, derived via immunoSEQ multiplex PCR, lists solely in-frame clones and lacks some. The sample lists some 200,000 clones, 81% occurring once. Sequences were obtained from PBMCs or T cells enriched from blood (not recorded which). Every receptor here comes from a man aged 40-50 years who had recovered from COVID-19.

In this sample, this clone turned up once. The J gene is TRBJ2-5, the V gene TRBV5-6, with D perhaps TRBD2 (5 bases). Trimming took off 0 bases at V and 2 bases at J, with 8 bases between the two ends. Germline V lookup: CDR1 SGHDT, CDR2 YYEEEE. This CDR3 spans 14 amino acids. DNA of the CDR3: TGTGCCAGCAGCTTGGGACTACATCAAGAGACCCAGTACTTC. Its protein product is CASSLGLHQETQYF.

This clone was counted a few times. The genes are TRBV5-1 and TRBJ1-6, with TRBD1 identical over 7 bases. The CDR3 extends over 14 amino acids. Germline-derived CDR1 and CDR2 are SGHRS and YFSETQ. Germline trimming cut 4 bases from V and 10 bases from J; bases unmatched to any gene: 8. Here the CDR3 reads CASSRRQGDSPLHF. CDR3 DNA sequence: TGCGCCAGCAGCCGTAGACAGGGAGACTCACCCCTCCACTTT.

This clone has just a few counts. The CDR3 loop reads CASSQVLAGEGDTGELFF. CDR3 sequence (DNA): TGCGCCAGCAGCCAAGTACTAGCGGGAGAGGGGGACACCGGGGAGCTGTTTTTT. The chain has TRBV4-1 and TRBJ2-2; TRBD2 matches at 11 bases. The CDR3 extends over 18 amino acids. The V and J ends lost 1 base and 3 bases, in that order; junction bases with no gene match: 7. CDR1 is MGHRA, CDR2 YSYEKL, per germline.

This chain uses TRBV7-9 with TRBJ2-1, with 13 bases aligning to TRBD2. This CDR3 region has 15 residues. Unmatched junction bases numbered 5, after V lost 4 bases and J lost 8 bases. From germline, CDR1 is SEHNR and CDR2 FQNEAQ (reference sequence). The CDR3 coding sequence is TGTGCCAGCAGCTCTCACGGACTAGCGGGAGATGAGCAGTTCTTC. The encoded protein is CASSSHGLAGDEQFF.

The chain is built from TRBV18 and TRBJ1-2; the D is unclear. Germline V gene sequence: CDR1 KGHSH, CDR2 LQKENI. With 6 bases removed from V and 0 bases from J, the gap between germline ends came to 11 bases. CDR3 length equals 14 residues. CDR3 coding DNA: TGTGCCAGCTCCCCCCGGGAAGCTAACTATGGCTACACCTTC. Amino acid sequence: CASSPREANYGYTF.

The rearrangement links TRBV5-4 to TRBJ2-1; 9 bases align to TRBD2. V gave up 2 bases and J gave up 9 bases; unmatched junction bases: 9. Per the germline V gene, CDR1 is SGHNT and CDR2 is YYREEE (reference sequence). CDR3 length equals 15 residues. This CDR3 is CASSLQIIAGAEQFF. CDR3 coding DNA: TGTGCCAGCAGCTTACAAATAATAGCGGGAGCTGAGCAGTTCTTC.

The chain joins TRBV24-1 to TRBJ2-7; a possible D gene is TRBD2 (5 bases). Trimming shortened V by 3 bases and J by 4 bases, and 15 bases separated the two germline ends. Germline V gives CDR1 KGHDR, CDR2 SFDVKD. The CDR3 has 15 residues. DNA of the CDR3: TGTGCCACCAGTGATCCTCGCGAATCGGGATACGAGCAGTACTTC. Protein: CATSDPRESGYEQYF.

The J gene is TRBJ1-1, the V gene TRBV12-3 or TRBV12-4, with a weak D call TRBD1 (5 bases). This CDR3 is 12 amino acids long. V was pared by 2 bases and J by 8 bases, with 9 bases between. The CDR3 loop reads CASSLRGTEAFF. CDR3 bases: TGTGCCAGCAGTTTAAGGGGTACCGAAGCTTTCTTT.

This chain joins TRBV2 and TRBJ2-1, with 12 bases matching TRBD2. V shed 4 bases and J 8 bases; nucleotides not matched to a gene: 3. Germline assignment: CDR1 SNHLY and CDR2 FYNNEI. The length of the CDR3 is 14 residues. DNA for the CDR3: TGTGCCAGCAGTGGACTAGCGGGAGTCCATGAGCAGTTCTTC. It yields the protein CASSGLAGVHEQFF.

This chain links TRBV5-1 with TRBJ2-7; 7 positions match TRBD1. The CDR3 has 16 residues. In germline, CDR1 is SGHRS, CDR2 YFSETQ. J gave up 0 bases and V 3 bases, and 9 bases lay outside the gene matches. The CDR3 protein is CASSSPSGQFSYEQYF. As DNA, the CDR3 is TGCGCCAGCAGCTCACCCTCGGGACAGTTCTCCTACGAGCAGTACTTC. The full variable domain, completed using reference TRBV5-1 and TRBJ2-7, is KAGVTQTPRYLIKTRGQQVTLSCSPISGHRSVSWYQQTPGQGLQFLFEYFSETQRNKGNFPGRFSGRQFSNSRSEMNVSTLELGDSALYLCASSSPSGQFSYEQYFGPGTRLTVT.

V and J are TRBV5-6 and TRBJ2-5, with TRBD2 identical over 10 bases. This CDR3 contains 16 residues. After removal of 0 bases from V and 4 bases from J, the junction contained 6 bases not matched to a gene. CDR1 is SGHDT, CDR2 YYEEEE, per germline. CDR3 nucleotide sequence: TGTGCCAGCAGCTTGGCCTTGGCTAGCGGGAGAGAGACCCAGTACTTC. This sequence encodes CASSLALASGRETQYF.